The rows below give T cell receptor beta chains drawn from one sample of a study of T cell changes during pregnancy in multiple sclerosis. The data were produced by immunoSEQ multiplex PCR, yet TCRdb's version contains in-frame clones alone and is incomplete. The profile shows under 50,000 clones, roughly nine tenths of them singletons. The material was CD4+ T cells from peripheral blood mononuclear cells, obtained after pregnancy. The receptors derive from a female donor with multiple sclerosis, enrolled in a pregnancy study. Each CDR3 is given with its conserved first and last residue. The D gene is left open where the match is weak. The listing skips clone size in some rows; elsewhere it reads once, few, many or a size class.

TGCGCCAGCAGTTACCCAAGGGGCAAACTGTTTTTT | CASSYPRGKLFF | TRBJ1-4 | - | TRBV5-1 | -
TGTGCCATCAGTGGACGGAGCGACACAGATACGCAGTATTTT | CAISGRSDTDTQYF | TRBJ2-3 | - | TRBV10-3 | -
TGTGCCAGCAGTTTAGCCGGGACAGGGAATGAAAAACTGTTTTTT | CASSLAGTGNEKLFF | TRBJ1-4 | - | TRBV27 | TRBD1
TGCGCCAGCAGCCAGACGACAGGGTCGGGCACTGAAGCTTTCTTT | CASSQTTGSGTEAFF | TRBJ1-1 | - | TRBV5-1 | TRBD1
TGTGCCACCGAAGGACAGGGAGGATATGGCTACACCTTC | CATEGQGGYGYTF | TRBJ1-2 | once | TRBV19 | TRBD1
TGTGCCAGCACGCGGACAGGGGGAAACACTGAAGCTTTCTTT | CASTRTGGNTEAFF | TRBJ1-1 | - | TRBV6-1 | TRBD1
TGTGCCAGCAGCTTACTAGCGGGAGGGTCCGAGCAGTACTTC | CASSLLAGGSEQYF | TRBJ2-7 | - | TRBV7-2 | TRBD2
TGTGCCAGCAGTGTACAGCCGAACACTGAAGCTTTCTTT | CASSVQPNTEAFF | TRBJ1-1 | - | TRBV6-4 | -
TGTGCCAGCAGGGGGGAGGTGGTCGGGAACACTGAAGCTTTCTTT | CASRGEVVGNTEAFF | TRBJ1-1 | few | TRBV2 | -
TGTGCCAGCAGCGTCGAACCCGGGACAGGGGTCGAGCAGTACTTC | CASSVEPGTGVEQYF | TRBJ2-7 | - | TRBV9 | TRBD1